This T cell receptor (beta chain) stems from a study of T cell responses to AZD1222 COVID-19 vaccine. Here immunoSEQ multiplex PCR was the method, and the copy in TCRdb shows in-frame clones only, minus some. The table shows about 150,000 clones, with 80% to 95% occurring only once. This clone has only one observation. Germline loops: CDR1 MNHEY, CDR2 SMNVEV (reference sequence). CDR3 length: 17 residues. Trimming shortened V by 5 bases and J by 2 bases, and 19 bases separated the two germline ends. This rearrangement joins TRBV27 to TRBJ1-5; a weak D match, TRBD1 (6 bases). Material: peripheral blood, obtained 28 days after the second AZD1222 dose. This clonotype was obtained from an adult who received the AZD1222 COVID-19 vaccine. In nucleotides, the CDR3 is TGTGCCAGCAGTCCTGACTGGAGGGGGATGGGCAATCAGCCCCAGCATTTT. Amino acids: CASSPDWRGMGNQPQHF.